A selection of T cell receptor beta chains follows, all from one sample in a study of identical twins. One entry per CDR3 protein, called by TCRdb with MiXCR from the 5' RACE reads. In the table there are about 570,000 distinct CDR3 sequences, 9.6% of which are singletons. This same sample was also part of a study on yellow fever vaccine responses in identical twins.

Material for sequencing was PBMCs. Source of these receptors: a woman in her late teens or twenties in good health. Each CDR3 is given with its conserved first and last residue. The order of the fields is V gene, J gene, clone size, CDR3 protein. Clone size, where shown, is once, few, many, or a class for clones that have expanded.

TRBV4-2	TRBJ1-1	few	CASSQEHRNTEAFF
TRBV7-9	TRBJ2-7	few	CASSGLPDEQYF
TRBV12-3/TRBV12-4	TRBJ2-1	many	CASSRGAGGFNEQFF
TRBV3-1	TRBJ2-7	.	CASSLSSVSSYEQYF
TRBV3-1	TRBJ2-7	few	CASSDQGSEQYF
TRBV7-9	TRBJ2-3	.	CASSDVDRATDTQYF
TRBV5-6	TRBJ2-2	many	CASSLPDPGELFF
TRBV12-3/TRBV12-4	TRBJ2-5	.	CASSLEFGTSRQQETQYF
TRBV2	TRBJ2-7	.	CSSSEWKNYEQYF
TRBV10-3	TRBJ2-3	.	CAISESRTSGLSTDTQYF
TRBV7-2	TRBJ2-7	.	CASSSETSGRSSYEQYF
TRBV19	TRBJ1-5	.	CASSTSGRSQPQHF
TRBV2	TRBJ2-3	few	CASSRDRVNRAPADTQYF
TRBV7-9	TRBJ2-7	.	CASRTGTDIYEQYF
TRBV7-9	TRBJ2-3	many	CASSFADSTDTQYF